This T cell receptor (beta chain) was observed in a study of blood T cells in healthy people across ages. Study outcomes and limitations: Per million T cells, TCR beta diversity dropped about linearly as age rose.

For the second PCR, which ran for about 7 to 11 cycles, a sample-barcoded 5' primer and a J-beta primer mix were used. TCRdb reprocessed the 5' RACE reads with MiXCR, giving one entry per CDR3 protein. This table has roughly 1.9 million distinct CDR3 sequences, about two fifths appearing once. This clonotype came up a few times. Its specificity is not known. CDR3 length: 14 amino acids. The germline V and J ends were trimmed by 11 bases and 7 bases, with 20 bases remaining between them. Germline V gene sequence: CDR1 ENHRY, CDR2 SYGVKD. The sequence derives from a human donor in good health. The chain combines TRBV10-3 with TRBJ2-2, with D perhaps matching TRBD1 (6 bases). The specimen was blood. In DNA, the CDR3 is TGTGCCGTACAGACAGGAGAAGCTGTCGGGGAGCTGTTTTTT. This gives the protein CAVQTGEAVGELFF.